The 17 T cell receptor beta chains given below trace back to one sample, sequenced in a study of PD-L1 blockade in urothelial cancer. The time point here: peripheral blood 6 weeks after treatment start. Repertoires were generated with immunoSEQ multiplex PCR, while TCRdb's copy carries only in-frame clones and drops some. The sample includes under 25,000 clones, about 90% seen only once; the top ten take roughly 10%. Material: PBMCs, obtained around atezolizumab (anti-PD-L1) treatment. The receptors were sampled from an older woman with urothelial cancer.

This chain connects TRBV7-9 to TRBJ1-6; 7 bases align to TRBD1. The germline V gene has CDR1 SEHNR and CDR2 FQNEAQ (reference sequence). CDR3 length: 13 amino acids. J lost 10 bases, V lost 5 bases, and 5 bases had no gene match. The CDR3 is CASSGTVGSPLHF. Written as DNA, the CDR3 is TGTGCCAGCAGCGGGACAGTAGGCTCACCCCTCCACTTT.

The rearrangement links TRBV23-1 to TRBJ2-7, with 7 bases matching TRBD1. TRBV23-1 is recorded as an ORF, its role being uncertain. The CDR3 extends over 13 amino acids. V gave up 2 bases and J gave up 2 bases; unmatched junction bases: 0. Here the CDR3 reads CASSQTGAYEQYF. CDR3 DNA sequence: TGCGCCAGCAGTCAAACAGGGGCCTACGAGCAGTACTTC.

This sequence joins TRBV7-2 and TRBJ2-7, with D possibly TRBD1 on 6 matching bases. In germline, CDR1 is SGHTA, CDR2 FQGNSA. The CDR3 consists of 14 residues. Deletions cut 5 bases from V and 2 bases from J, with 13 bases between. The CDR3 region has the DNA TGTGCCAGCAGCCCCTCGAGGGGGACCTACGAGCAGTACTTC. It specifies CASSPSRGTYEQYF. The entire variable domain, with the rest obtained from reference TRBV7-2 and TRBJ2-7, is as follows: GAGVSQSPSNKVTEKGKDVELRCDPISGHTALYWYRQSLGQGLEFLIYFQGNSAPDKSGLPSDRFSAERTGGSVSTLTIQRTQQEDSAVYLCASSPSRGTYEQYFGPGTRLTVT.

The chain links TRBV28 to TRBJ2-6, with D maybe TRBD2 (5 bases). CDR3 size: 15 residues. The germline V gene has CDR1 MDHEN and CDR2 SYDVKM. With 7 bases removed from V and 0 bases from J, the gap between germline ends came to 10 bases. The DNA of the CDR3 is TGTGCCAGCACCCCTGAGGGCTCTGGGGCCAACGTCCTGACTTTC. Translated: CASTPEGSGANVLTF.

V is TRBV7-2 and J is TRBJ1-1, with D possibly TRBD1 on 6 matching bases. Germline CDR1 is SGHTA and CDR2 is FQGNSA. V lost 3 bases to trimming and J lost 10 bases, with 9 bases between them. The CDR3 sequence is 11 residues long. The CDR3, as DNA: TGTGCCAGCAGCTTTGGCAGGGGAGCTTTCTTT. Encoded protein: CASSFGRGAFF.

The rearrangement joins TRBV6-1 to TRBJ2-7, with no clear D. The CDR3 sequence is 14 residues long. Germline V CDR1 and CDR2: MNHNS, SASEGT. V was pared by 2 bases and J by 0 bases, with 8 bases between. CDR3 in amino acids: CASSEQWSSYEQYF. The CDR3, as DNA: TGTGCCAGCAGTGAACAGTGGAGCTCCTACGAGCAGTACTTC.

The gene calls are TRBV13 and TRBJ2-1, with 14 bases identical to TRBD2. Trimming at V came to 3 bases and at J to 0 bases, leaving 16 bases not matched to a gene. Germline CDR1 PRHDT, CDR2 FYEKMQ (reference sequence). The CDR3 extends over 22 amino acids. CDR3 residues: CASSFLYRLAGGRKSSYNEQFF. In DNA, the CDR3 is TGTGCCAGCAGCTTCCTATACAGACTAGCGGGAGGGCGTAAGAGCTCCTACAATGAGCAGTTCTTC.

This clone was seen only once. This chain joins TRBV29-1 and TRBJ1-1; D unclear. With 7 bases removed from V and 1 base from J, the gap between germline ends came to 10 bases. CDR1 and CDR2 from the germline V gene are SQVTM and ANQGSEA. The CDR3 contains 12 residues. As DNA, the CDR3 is TGCAGCGCCCTGGCGGGGAACACTGAAGCTTTCTTT. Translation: CSALAGNTEAFF. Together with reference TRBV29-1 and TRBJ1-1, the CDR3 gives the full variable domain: SAVISQKPSRDICQRGTSLTIQCQVDSQVTMMFWYRQQPGQSLTLIATANQGSEATYESGFVIDKFPISRPNLTFSTLTVSNMSPEDSSIYLCSALAGNTEAFFGQGTRLTVV.

The CDR3 loop reads CASSYRGMRGYTF. Written as DNA, the CDR3 is TGTGCCAGCAGTTACAGGGGAATGCGCGGCTACACCTTC. This chain links TRBV28 with TRBJ1-2, with 7 bases lining up with TRBD1. Unmatched junction bases numbered 7, after V lost 4 bases and J lost 8 bases. The CDR3 has 13 residues. From germline, CDR1 is MDHEN and CDR2 SYDVKM.

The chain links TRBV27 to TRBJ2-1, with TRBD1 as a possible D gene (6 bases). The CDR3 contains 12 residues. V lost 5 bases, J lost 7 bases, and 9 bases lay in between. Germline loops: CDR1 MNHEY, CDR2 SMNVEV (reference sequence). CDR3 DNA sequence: TGTGCCAGCAGTCTACAGGGTAATGAGCAGTTCTTC. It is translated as CASSLQGNEQFF.

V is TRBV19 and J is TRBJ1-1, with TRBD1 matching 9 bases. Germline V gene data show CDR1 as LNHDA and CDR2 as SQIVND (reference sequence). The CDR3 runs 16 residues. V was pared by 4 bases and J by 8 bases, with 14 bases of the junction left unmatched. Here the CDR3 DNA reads TGTGCCAGTAGTACATACCATTACCGGGACAGGGAAGAAGCTTTCTTT. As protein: CASSTYHYRDREEAFF.

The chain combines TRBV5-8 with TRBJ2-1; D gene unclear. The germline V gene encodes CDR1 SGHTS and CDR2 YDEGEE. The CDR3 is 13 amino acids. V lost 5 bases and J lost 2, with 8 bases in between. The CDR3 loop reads CASSSRAYNEQFF. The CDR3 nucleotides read TGTGCCAGCAGTTCCCGGGCCTACAATGAGCAGTTCTTC.

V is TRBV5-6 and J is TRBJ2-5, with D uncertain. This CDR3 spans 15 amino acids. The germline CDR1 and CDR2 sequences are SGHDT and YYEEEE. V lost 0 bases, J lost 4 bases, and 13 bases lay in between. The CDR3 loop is CASSLAIWASETQYF. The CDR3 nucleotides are TGTGCCAGCAGCTTGGCGATCTGGGCGTCAGAGACCCAGTACTTC.

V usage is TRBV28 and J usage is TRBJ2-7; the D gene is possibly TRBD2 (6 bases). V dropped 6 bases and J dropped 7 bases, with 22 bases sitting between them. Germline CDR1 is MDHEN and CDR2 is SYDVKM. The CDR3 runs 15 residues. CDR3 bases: TGTGCCAGCAGCGCCAACGGGACTCCCCCGTGGGAGCAGTACTTC. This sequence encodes CASSANGTPPWEQYF.

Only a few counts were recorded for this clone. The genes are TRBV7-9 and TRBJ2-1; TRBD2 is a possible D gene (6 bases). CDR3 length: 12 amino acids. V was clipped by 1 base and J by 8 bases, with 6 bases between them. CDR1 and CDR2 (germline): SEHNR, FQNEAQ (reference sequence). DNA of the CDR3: TGTGCCAGCAGCTTAGGCGGGGATGAGCAGTTCTTC. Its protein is CASSLGGDEQFF.

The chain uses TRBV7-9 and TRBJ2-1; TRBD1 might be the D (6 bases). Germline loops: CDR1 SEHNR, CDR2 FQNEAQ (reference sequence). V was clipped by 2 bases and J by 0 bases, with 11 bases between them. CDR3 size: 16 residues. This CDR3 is CASSLRQGSSYNEQFF. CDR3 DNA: TGTGCCAGCAGCTTACGGCAGGGGAGCTCCTACAATGAGCAGTTCTTC.

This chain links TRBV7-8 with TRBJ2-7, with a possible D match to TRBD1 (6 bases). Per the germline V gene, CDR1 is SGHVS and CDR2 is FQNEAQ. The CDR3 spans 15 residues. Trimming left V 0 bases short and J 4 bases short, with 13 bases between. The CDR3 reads CASSLAGTMSYEQYF. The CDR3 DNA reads TGTGCCAGCAGCTTAGCGGGGACAATGTCTTACGAGCAGTACTTC.